The 10 T cell receptor beta chains in this list originate from one sample, sequenced in a study of shared clonotypes between healthy human individuals. Generated by immunoSEQ multiplex PCR, the TCRdb table keeps only in-frame clones and is missing some. The table shows about 180,000 clones, with around 93% occurring only once. The sample comprised naive CD4+ T cells sorted from blood. Subset given: CD45RA+ positively selected. These receptors came from a woman between 25 and 40 years old in good health.

This chain links TRBV6-1 with TRBJ2-7; 8 nucleotides line up with TRBD1. The CDR3 is made up of 15 amino acids. The V and J ends lost 11 bases and 4 bases, in that order; junction bases with no gene match: 16. Germline CDR1 is MNHNS and CDR2 is SASEGT. CDR3 in amino acids: CASMWTGTGWYEQYF. The DNA of the CDR3 is TGTGCCTCCATGTGGACCGGGACAGGCTGGTACGAGCAGTACTTC.

This chain joins TRBV11-1 and TRBJ2-7; unclear D gene. V lost 5 bases, J lost 11 bases, and 16 bases lay in between. Germline V gives CDR1 SGHAT, CDR2 FQDESV (reference sequence). This CDR3 has 12 amino acids. The CDR3 sequence: CASSHGLDVEYF. The CDR3 DNA reads TGTGCCAGCAGCCACGGGTTGGATGTTGAGTACTTC.

CDR3 nucleotides: TGTGCCAGCTCACCCCCGACCCCCTACGAGCAGTACTTC. Encoded protein: CASSPPTPYEQYF. The chain uses TRBV18 and TRBJ2-7; no clear D gene. CDR3 length: 13 amino acids. V lost 3 bases and J 2 bases, leaving 8 bases between the germline ends. CDR1 and CDR2 (germline): KGHSH, LQKENI.

The rearrangement links TRBV9 to TRBJ2-2; D might be TRBD2 (6 bases). Germline loops: CDR1 SGDLS, CDR2 YYNGEE. The V end was cut by 1 base, the J end by 2 bases, with 9 bases between. CDR3 length: 15 amino acids. The CDR3 loop is CASSVRGANTGELFF. The DNA for the CDR3 is TGTGCCAGCAGCGTACGCGGGGCCAACACCGGGGAGCTGTTTTTT.

V is TRBV7-8 and J is TRBJ1-3; no clear D gene. This CDR3 region has 14 residues. Trimming shortened V by 2 bases and J by 1 base, and 6 bases separated the two germline ends. The germline V gene has CDR1 SGHVS and CDR2 FQNEAQ. The CDR3 reads CASSLSGSGNTIYF. The CDR3 DNA reads TGTGCCAGCAGCTTATCGGGGTCTGGAAACACCATATATTTT.

This clone was seen a few times. The V gene is TRBV6-5, the J gene TRBJ2-7; 10 bases are a match to TRBD2. The CDR3 has 15 amino acids. Germline V gene sequence: CDR1 MNHEY, CDR2 SVGAGI. With 6 bases clipped from V and 5 bases from J, the junction kept 10 bases outside the gene matches. CDR3 loop: CASSRDGLAVDEQYF. CDR3 nucleotides: TGTGCCAGCAGCCGTGACGGACTAGCGGTGGACGAGCAGTACTTC.

DNA for the CDR3: TGTGCCAGCACCCCGGGGAGGGGTCAGCCCCAGCATTTT. Amino acid sequence: CASTPGRGQPQHF. The chain is built from TRBV2 and TRBJ1-5; TRBD1 might be the D (5 bases). The ends were cut back, 7 bases at V and 6 bases at J, with 13 bases in the middle. This CDR3 comprises 13 residues. Germline V gene lookup returns CDR1 SNHLY and CDR2 FYNNEI.

The V call is TRBV7-9, the J call TRBJ2-7; D is possibly TRBD1 (5 bases). With 4 bases removed from V and 2 bases from J, the gap between germline ends came to 15 bases. Germline assignment: CDR1 SEHNR and CDR2 FQNEAQ (reference sequence). The length of the CDR3 is 15 residues. The CDR3 protein is CASSSIQGKAYEQYF. In nucleotides, the CDR3 is TGTGCCAGCAGCTCAATTCAGGGAAAGGCCTACGAGCAGTACTTC.

The chain combines TRBV4-3 with TRBJ1-1; 7 nucleotides agree with TRBD1. V dropped 2 bases and J dropped 4; count of bases not matched to a gene: 4. The length of the CDR3 is 14 residues. CDR1 LGHNA and CDR2 YSLEER come from the germline V gene. Here the CDR3 DNA reads TGCGCCAGCAGCCAACCGACAGGGAGCACTGAAGCTTTCTTT. Translation: CASSQPTGSTEAFF.

This clone was picked up one time. The rearrangement joins TRBV6-6 to TRBJ2-7; D is possibly TRBD1 (6 bases). The V gene lost 6 bases and the J gene lost 2 bases, with 8 bases spanning the gap. The CDR3 runs to 12 residues. Germline V CDR1 and CDR2: MNHNY, SVGAGI (reference sequence). CDR3 loop: CASSRTAYEQYF. The CDR3, as DNA: TGTGCCAGCAGCCGGACAGCCTACGAGCAGTACTTC.